The rows below give T cell receptor beta chains drawn from one sample of a study of T cells in Graves' hyperthyroidism and ophthalmopathy. MiXCR, applied by TCRdb to the multiplex PCR reads, yields one record per CDR3 protein. Of a few hundred thousand distinct CDR3 sequences in the sample, around 13% are singletons; the top ten hold roughly 35%. Sequencing used blood. The receptors come from a woman in her thirties or forties with Graves' ophthalmopathy. The CDR3 runs from the conserved cysteine through the conserved F or W. Each record gives: CDR3 DNA, CDR3 protein, J gene, D gene, clone size, V gene. The D gene is left open where the match is weak. Not every row has a clone size; where given, it reads once, few, many or a size class.

TGTGCCAGCAGTTCTATCGGGACAGGGGATCAACGGCCCCAGCATTTT | CASSSIGTGDQRPQHF | TRBJ1-5 | TRBD1 | many | TRBV28
TGTGCCAGCAGCTCGGACACCCTTGGCGAGCAGTACTTC | CASSSDTLGEQYF | TRBJ2-7 | NA | many | TRBV11-2
TGCAGTGCTGAACCCGCCCCGCGGTCCGGACGTAACACTGAAGCTTTCTTT | CSAEPAPRSGRNTEAFF | TRBJ1-1 | NA | many | TRBV20-1
TGTGCCAGCAGCCCCAGGACGGATGGCTACACCTTC | CASSPRTDGYTF | TRBJ1-2 | NA | many | TRBV5-6
TGTGCCAGCAGCCAACGACTAGCGGGGGGTGGTGAGACCCAGTACTTC | CASSQRLAGGGETQYF | TRBJ2-5 | TRBD2 | many | TRBV3-1
TGTGCCAGCAGTTTATACAGGGTACGATCTGGAAACACCATATATTTT | CASSLYRVRSGNTIYF | TRBJ1-3 | NA | many | TRBV12-3/TRBV12-4
TGTGCCAGCAGCACCTACGGCTTAGGGGTAAATGAGCAGTTCTTC | CASSTYGLGVNEQFF | TRBJ2-1 | NA | many | TRBV27
TGTGCCAGCAGTGGGACTAGCGGGAGGACTTACAATGAGCAGTTCTTC | CASSGTSGRTYNEQFF | TRBJ2-1 | TRBD2 | few | TRBV27
TGTGCCAGCAGCCCCGGGATAGGGGGCGAAATCGGGAACACTGAAGCTTTCTTT | CASSPGIGGEIGNTEAFF | TRBJ1-1 | TRBD1 | NA | TRBV11-1
TGTGCCACCAGTGATTTGGTGGGGGTGGGGGTAAATGAGCAGTTCTTC | CATSDLVGVGVNEQFF | TRBJ2-1 | NA | many | TRBV24-1
TGCAGTGCTAGCGGGACAGGGGAGCCCTACGAGCAGTACTTC | CSASGTGEPYEQYF | TRBJ2-7 | TRBD1 | many | TRBV20-1
TGTGCCAGCAGTACGACAGGGAACTATGGCTACACCTTC | CASSTTGNYGYTF | TRBJ1-2 | TRBD1 | many | TRBV6-1
TGTGCCAGCAGTTTATCGAGACGGATGAACACTGGAGCTTTCTTT | CASSLSRRMNTGAFF | TRBJ1-1 | NA | few | TRBV27
TGTGCCTGGACCGGGACAGGGGATTCGGGCTACACCTTC | CAWTGTGDSGYTF | TRBJ1-2 | TRBD1 | few | TRBV30
TGTGCCAGCAGTTTCGGGGGTTCTGGCTACACCTTC | CASSFGGSGYTF | TRBJ1-2 | NA | many | TRBV12-3/TRBV12-4
TGTGCCAGCAGCTCCTCCTTGGACAGGGGACGCCGACCCTACGAGCAGTACTTC | CASSSSLDRGRRPYEQYF | TRBJ2-7 | TRBD1 | many | TRBV11-2
TGTGCCATCAGTGAGCCCAGGGGCTCCTACAATGAGCAGTTCTTC | CAISEPRGSYNEQFF | TRBJ2-1 | NA | many | TRBV10-3
TGTGCCAGCAGTTTGGCCCCCAGCGGGGTTCCAGATACGCAGTATTTT | CASSLAPSGVPDTQYF | TRBJ2-3 | TRBD2 | many | TRBV12-3/TRBV12-4
TGCGCCAGCAGCCAAACCGCGGGACTTTCCTACGAGCAGTACTTC | CASSQTAGLSYEQYF | TRBJ2-7 | NA | NA | TRBV4-1
TGCGCCAGCAGCGCCTCTAGTCGTACCGGGGAGCTGCTTTTT | CASSASSRTGELLF | TRBJ2-2 | NA | few | TRBV5-1
TGTGCCAGCAGTGCAGGGGGGTTTAATGTCAATGAGCAGTTCTTC | CASSAGGFNVNEQFF | TRBJ2-1 | NA | many | TRBV2
TGTGCCACCAGCAGAGTAAAGTACAATGAGCAGTTCTTC | CATSRVKYNEQFF | TRBJ2-1 | NA | many | TRBV15
TGCAGCGTTCTGACAGGGGGAGGAAATAATTCACCCCTCCACTTT | CSVLTGGGNNSPLHF | TRBJ1-6 | TRBD1 | NA | TRBV29-1
TGTGCCAGCAGCCCCGTTAGAGGGGGGGTCATAGATACGCAGTATTTT | CASSPVRGGVIDTQYF | TRBJ2-3 | NA | once | TRBV7-9